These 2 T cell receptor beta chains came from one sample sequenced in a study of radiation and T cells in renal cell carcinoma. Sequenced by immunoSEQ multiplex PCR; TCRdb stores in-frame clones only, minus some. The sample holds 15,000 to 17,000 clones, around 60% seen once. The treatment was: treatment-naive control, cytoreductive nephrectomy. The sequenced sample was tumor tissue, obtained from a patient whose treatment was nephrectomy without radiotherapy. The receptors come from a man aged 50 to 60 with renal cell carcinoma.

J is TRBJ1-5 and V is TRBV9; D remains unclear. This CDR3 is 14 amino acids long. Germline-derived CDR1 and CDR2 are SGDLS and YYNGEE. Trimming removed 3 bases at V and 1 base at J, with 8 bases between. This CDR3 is CASSDTPSNQPQHF. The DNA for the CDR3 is TGTGCCAGCAGCGACACCCCGAGCAATCAGCCCCAGCATTTT.

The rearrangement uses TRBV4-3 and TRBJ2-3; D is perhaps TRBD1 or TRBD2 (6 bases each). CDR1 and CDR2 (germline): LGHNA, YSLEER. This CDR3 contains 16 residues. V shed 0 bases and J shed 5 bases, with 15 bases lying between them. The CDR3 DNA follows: TGCGCCAGCAGCCAAGATATGTCGGGGGCTGGAGATACGCAGTATTTT. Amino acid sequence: CASSQDMSGAGDTQYF.